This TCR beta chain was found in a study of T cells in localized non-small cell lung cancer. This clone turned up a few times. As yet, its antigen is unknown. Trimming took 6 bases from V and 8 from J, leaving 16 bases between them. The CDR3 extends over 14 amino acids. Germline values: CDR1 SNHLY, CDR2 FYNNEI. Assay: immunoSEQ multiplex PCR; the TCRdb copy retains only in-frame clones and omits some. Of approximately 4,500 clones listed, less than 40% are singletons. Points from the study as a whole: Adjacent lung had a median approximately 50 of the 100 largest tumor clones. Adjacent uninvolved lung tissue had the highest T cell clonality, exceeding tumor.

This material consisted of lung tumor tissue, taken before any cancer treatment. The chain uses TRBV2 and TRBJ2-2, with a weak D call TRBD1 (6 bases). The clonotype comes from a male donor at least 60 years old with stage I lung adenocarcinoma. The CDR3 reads CASSGWTARGELFF. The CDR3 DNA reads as TGTGCCAGCAGCGGGTGGACAGCCCGGGGGGAGCTGTTTTTT.